These 26 T cell receptor beta chains share one sample of origin, sequenced in a study of CD8+ T cells in alopecia areata. Extracted RNA was reverse transcribed, and the resulting cDNA served as sequencing template. Using immunoSEQ multiplex PCR, the repertoire was profiled, and TCRdb retains in-frame clones only, with some absent. Altogether about 270,000 clones were found in the sample, and no singletons occur. Researchers sorted pooled cutaneous lymph node cells on the basis of CD4, CD8alpha, NKG2D, NKG2ACE and other markers. Sequencing was done on a sample of CD4+ T cells sorted from a lymph node. Source of these receptors: a C3H/HeJ mouse with alopecia areata. The strain's MHC haplotype is H2-k.

As to this clone: Any gene name here is a mouse gene name. The missing CDR3 end, 4 residues past where the read stops, is filled in from the germline J gene. V gene TRBV13-3 combines with J gene TRBJ2-7; the match to TRBD1 covers 10 bases. Germline values: CDR1 NNHDY, CDR2 SYVADS. The CDR3 contains 14 residues. The sequenced part of the CDR3 DNA is TGTGCCAGCAGTGATGTGGACAGGGGGTAT. This translates into CASSDVDRGY. The full-length CDR3 reads as CASSDVDRGYEQYF.

Points on this clone: Each gene name is a mouse one. The read ends 4 residues shy of where the CDR3 ends; the end is completed using the germline J gene. The V gene is TRBV1, the J gene TRBJ1-1; D is unresolved. Germline-derived CDR1 and CDR2 are NSQYPW and LRSPGD (reference sequence). This CDR3 contains 12 residues. The CDR3 sequence is CTCSAARTEVFF. The sequenced part of the CDR3 DNA is TGCACCTGCAGTGCAGCCAGGACA.

This clone was seen more than once but under ten times. Here the gene names and germline are mouse. Read sequence stops 4 residues before the CDR3 end, and the germline J gene provides the missing end. The chain has TRBV13-2 and TRBJ1-2, with 7 nucleotides matching TRBD1. The CDR3 spans 16 residues. The junction had 5 bases not matched to a gene; V was cut back by 0 bases and J by 0 bases. Germline CDR1 and CDR2: NNHNN and SYGAGS (reference sequence). The DNA read from the CDR3 is TGTGCCAGCGGTGATGCAGGGGGACAAACAAACTCC. It translates to CASGDAGGQTNS. From start to end, the CDR3 is CASGDAGGQTNSDYTF.

This clone has just a few counts. Gene names and germline match the mouse. The read ends 4 residues shy of where the CDR3 ends; the end is completed using the germline J gene. This same CDR3 is encoded by further DNA sequences in the sample. The chain carries TRBV1 and TRBJ2-1; D is perhaps TRBD1 (5 bases). The CDR3 contains 13 residues. Trimming took off 6 bases at V and 0 bases at J, with 6 bases between the two ends. The V gene's germline CDR1 is NSQYPW and CDR2 LRSPGD (reference sequence). CDR3 amino acids: CTCSDSNYAEQFF. The CDR3 DNA, read in part, is TGCACCTGCAGCGACAGTAACTATGCT.

A few counts support this clone. Each gene name is a mouse one. The CDR3 end is not reached by the read, which stops 4 residues before it; the germline J gene fills it in. The V call is TRBV13-2, the J call TRBJ1-2, with TRBD1 identical over 11 bases. Germline V gene data show CDR1 as NNHNN and CDR2 as SYGAGS (reference sequence). The CDR3 loop spans 15 amino acids. V lost 4 bases, J lost 3 bases, and 5 bases stayed unmatched. CDR3 DNA, as far as it was read: TGTGCCAGCGGTCCTCCGGGACAGGGGGACTCC. This codes for CASGPPGQGDS. The full CDR3 is CASGPPGQGDSDYTF.

This clone was detected a few times. Gene names are mouse gene names. The CDR3 end falls 4 residues outside the read, so it is completed with the germline J gene. The chain links TRBV13-1 to TRBJ2-4; 7 bases line up with TRBD2. The CDR3 is made up of 16 amino acids. V was clipped by 3 bases and J by 1 base; unmatched bases: 8. CDR1 NSHNY and CDR2 SYGAGN come from the germline V gene. This CDR3 reads CASSGGPTGGQNTLYF. CDR3 DNA, as far as it was read: TGTGCCAGCAGTGGGGGACCCACTGGGGGTCAAAAC.

This clone was observed a few times. Gene names are the mouse ones. The observed sequence ends 4 residues before the CDR3 terminus, with the missing tail filled in from the germline J gene. This rearrangement joins TRBV13-3 to TRBJ1-1, with 10 bases that match TRBD1. The germline CDR1 and CDR2 sequences are NNHDY and SYVADS. V shed 7 bases and J 4 bases; nucleotides not matched to a gene: 4. This CDR3 contains 13 residues. The CDR3 sequence: CASSGTGVTEVFF. The sequenced CDR3 bases are TGTGCCAGCTCCGGGACAGGGGTCACA.

In regard to this clone: Genes here carry mouse names. Read data end 4 residues before the CDR3 end; the end is taken from the germline J gene. The chain uses TRBV13-3 and TRBJ2-3; the match to TRBD2 covers 11 bases. Trimming took 2 bases from V and 4 from J; bases not matched to a gene: 3. From germline, CDR1 is NNHDY and CDR2 SYVADS. CDR3 length: 15 amino acids. The sequenced part of the CDR3 DNA is TGTGCCAGCAGTGAGGACTGGGGGGTGACAGAA. Translated, it gives CASSEDWGVTE. From start to end, the CDR3 is CASSEDWGVTETLYF.

This clone was observed a few times. The germline and genes are mouse ones. The read terminates 4 residues ahead of where the CDR3 ends, so the germline J gene completes it. J is TRBJ2-1 and V is TRBV13-1; 10 nucleotides align to TRBD1. The CDR3 contains 15 residues. Per germline, CDR1 NSHNY and CDR2 SYGAGN. The CDR3 sequence: CASSAGTGDWAEQFF. CDR3 DNA, as far as it was read: TGTGCCAGCAGTGCCGGGACAGGGGATTGGGCT.

In this sample, this clone turned up a few times. The gene names given are mouse names. The read falls 4 residues short of the CDR3 end, and the missing part is taken from the germline J gene. This chain connects TRBV19 to TRBJ2-2, with a possible D match to TRBD1 (5 bases). Between the trimmed V and J ends, which lost 0 bases and 0 bases, there was a span of 9 bases. Germline V gene lookup returns CDR1 FNHDT and CDR2 SITEND (reference sequence). The CDR3 is 16 amino acids. CDR3 DNA (partial): TGTGCCAGCAGTATAGGACAGCCCGCAAACACCGGG. It specifies CASSIGQPANTG. The CDR3 reads in full as CASSIGQPANTGQLYF.

In regard to this clone: The gene symbols are mouse symbols. The CDR3 reads CASSQRGAETLYF. The CDR3 DNA, read in part, is TGTGCCAGCAGCCAGAGGGGTGCAGAA. The rearrangement uses TRBV5 and TRBJ2-3, with D unresolved. The read finishes 4 residues shy of the CDR3 end, and the germline J gene is used to complete it. Germline CDR1 and CDR2: LGHNA and YNLKQL (reference sequence). Trimming removed 3 bases from V and 1 base from J, with 5 bases in between. CDR3 length equals 13 residues.

This clone was picked up a small number of times. Gene labels here are mouse ones. The observed sequence ends 4 residues before the CDR3 terminus, with the missing tail filled in from the germline J gene. V gene TRBV1 combines with J gene TRBJ1-1; D possibly corresponds to TRBD1 (5 bases). V was pared by 5 bases and J by 3 bases, with 10 bases between. This CDR3 has 13 amino acids. Germline V CDR1 and CDR2: NSQYPW, LRSPGD (reference sequence). CDR3 DNA (partial): TGCACCTGCAGTACAGGAGGTGACACA. Protein product: CTCSTGGDT. The entire CDR3 protein reads CTCSTGGDTEVFF.

This clone has just a few counts. Germline and genes here are mouse. The CDR3 is cut off 4 residues early in the read; its end comes from the germline J gene. This rearrangement joins TRBV31 to TRBJ2-3, with 8 nucleotides matching TRBD2. The CDR3 spans 15 residues. CDR1 and CDR2 (germline): GKSSPN, SITVG. After removal of 4 bases from V and 0 bases from J, the junction contained 6 bases not matched to a gene. The CDR3 DNA, read in part, is TGTGCCTGGAAAAACTGGGGGTCTAGTGCAGAA. Its translation is CAWKNWGSSAE. The CDR3 reads in full as CAWKNWGSSAETLYF.

This clone was seen only a few times. Gene and germline names: mouse. The read ends 4 residues before the CDR3 terminus; that terminus is restored from the germline J gene. This chain connects TRBV5 to TRBJ1-4; D unresolved. V was shortened by 5 bases and J by 6 bases, with 10 bases between the two germline ends. CDR3 length: 13 amino acids. Per the germline V gene, CDR1 is LGHNA and CDR2 is YNLKQL (reference sequence). The part of the CDR3 DNA that was read is TGTGCCAGCAGCACGACTGGGGACGAA. This encodes CASSTTGDE. The complete CDR3 reads CASSTTGDERLFF.

In the case of this clone: Each gene name is a mouse one. The CDR3 end lies 4 residues beyond the end of the read and is filled in from the germline J gene. This chain joins TRBV13-1 and TRBJ2-7, with 10 bases that match TRBD2. Looked up from germline, CDR1 is NSHNY and CDR2 is SYGAGN. This CDR3 region has 13 residues. CDR3 region: CASTDWGAYEQYF. CDR3 DNA (partial): TGTGCCAGCACCGACTGGGGGGCTTAT.

In its sample, this clone was seen a few times. Gene names denote mouse genes. The read terminates 4 residues before the CDR3 end, so the remaining end is supplied by the germline J gene. This chain joins TRBV19 and TRBJ2-2; 12 bases map to TRBD2. Germline loops: CDR1 FNHDT, CDR2 SITEND (reference sequence). This CDR3 contains 16 residues. The junction had 5 bases not matched to a gene; V was cut back by 4 bases and J by 4 bases. The DNA read from the CDR3 is TGTGCCAGCAGTTCCGGGACTGGGGGGACCACCGGG. Amino acid sequence: CASSSGTGGTTG. The entire CDR3 reads CASSSGTGGTTGQLYF.

A word on this clone: The germline and genes are mouse ones. The read ends 4 residues early relative to the CDR3; the germline J gene fills the gap. This chain connects TRBV13-2 to TRBJ2-5; 10 bases are a match to TRBD1. The CDR3 extends over 14 amino acids. The germline V gene has CDR1 NNHNN and CDR2 SYGAGS (reference sequence). The chain's CDR3 is CASGGGTGEDTQYF. CDR3 DNA (partial): TGTGCCAGCGGTGGGGGGACAGGGGAAGAC.

Comment on this clone: Gene names are mouse gene names. The read finishes 3 residues shy of the CDR3 end, and the germline J gene is used to complete it. The chain recombines TRBV14 with TRBJ1-6, with a weak D call TRBD1 (5 bases). TRBJ1-6 is placed among ORFs of uncertain function. Trimming left V 4 bases short and J 3 bases short, with 8 bases between. The CDR3 extends over 14 amino acids. The germline CDR1 and CDR2 sequences are SGHDT and FRDEAV. Partial CDR3 DNA: TGTGCCAGCAGTCCGACAGACTATAATTCGCCC. This translates into CASSPTDYNSP. The full CDR3 protein reads CASSPTDYNSPLYF.

As to this clone: These gene names are mouse names. The sequence runs out 4 residues before the end of the CDR3; the remainder is reconstructed from the germline J gene. The rearrangement joins TRBV5 to TRBJ1-1; the D gene is possibly TRBD1 (6 bases). The CDR3 extends over 14 amino acids. Germline values: CDR1 LGHNA, CDR2 YNLKQL (reference sequence). The germline V and J ends were trimmed by 4 bases and 2 bases, with 11 bases remaining between them. The covered CDR3 bases are TGTGCCAGCAGCCCATCAGGGGTCAACACA. Amino acid sequence: CASSPSGVNT. The complete CDR3 sequence is CASSPSGVNTEVFF.

With respect to this clone: Gene names are mouse gene names. The CDR3 end lies 4 residues beyond the end of the read and is filled in from the germline J gene. The rearrangement links TRBV13-1 to TRBJ2-1; TRBD1 agrees at 11 bases. Germline V CDR1 and CDR2: NSHNY, SYGAGN. With 7 bases clipped from V and 5 bases from J, the junction kept 2 bases outside the gene matches. CDR3 size: 13 residues. Incomplete CDR3 DNA: TGTGCCAGCGGGACAGGGGGGGATGCT. It encodes CASGTGGDA. The entire CDR3 protein is CASGTGGDAEQFF.

This clone was counted between two and nine times. Mouse gene names and germline throughout. This specimen includes other DNA sequences encoding the same CDR3. The covered CDR3 bases are TGTGCCAGCAGCCAAGATTCTGCTAGTGCAGAA. The encoded protein is CASSQDSASAE. The CDR3 in full is CASSQDSASAETLYF. The chain combines TRBV5 with TRBJ2-3; D gene ambiguous. The CDR3 end lies 4 residues beyond the end of the read and is filled in from the germline J gene. Germline V gives CDR1 LGHNA, CDR2 YNLKQL (reference sequence). The V gene lost 0 bases and the J gene lost 0 bases, with 7 bases spanning the gap. The CDR3 extends over 15 amino acids.

This clone has more than one count but fewer than ten. Gene labels here are mouse ones. The read falls 4 residues short of the CDR3 end, and the missing part is taken from the germline J gene. The chain joins TRBV13-1 to TRBJ2-5; 7 nucleotides align to TRBD1. CDR3 length: 15 residues. Germline CDR1 reads NSHNY; CDR2 reads SYGAGN. After removal of 5 bases from V and 1 base from J, the junction contained 7 bases not matched to a gene. CDR3: CASSPDRVDQDTQYF. The CDR3 bases that were read are TGTGCCAGCAGCCCTGACAGGGTGGACCAAGAC.

This clone was picked up a small number of times. Gene names and germline refer to mouse. The read comes to an end 4 residues before the CDR3 does, leaving the germline J gene to fill in the end. The chain carries TRBV31 and TRBJ1-2, with 11 positions matching TRBD1. The CDR3 has 15 amino acids. V gave up 3 bases and J gave up 3 bases; unmatched junction bases: 6. Germline loops: CDR1 GKSSPN, CDR2 SITVG. The CDR3 is CAWRPPGQGDSDYTF. Incomplete CDR3 DNA: TGTGCCTGGAGGCCACCGGGACAGGGGGACTCC. The entire variable domain, with the rest obtained from reference TRBV31 and TRBJ1-2, is as follows: AQTIHQWPVAEIKAVGSPLSLGCTIKGKSSPNLYWYWQATGGTLQQLFYSITVGQVESVVQLNLSASRPKDDQFILSTEKLLLSHSGFYLCAWRPPGQGDSDYTFGSGTRLLVI.

This clone was counted between two and nine times. Each gene name is a mouse one. The CDR3 extends 4 residues past the end of the read, so its final part is completed from the germline J gene. This chain uses TRBV31 with TRBJ2-7; D is unresolved. The CDR3 length is 14 residues. Germline assignment: CDR1 GKSSPN and CDR2 SITVG. Deletions cut 0 bases from V and 0 bases from J, with 9 bases between. The chain's CDR3 is CAWSLPKSSYEQYF. Partial CDR3 DNA: TGTGCCTGGAGTCTGCCCAAGAGCTCCTAT. Combining the CDR3 with reference TRBV31 and TRBJ2-7 gives the whole variable domain AQTIHQWPVAEIKAVGSPLSLGCTIKGKSSPNLYWYWQATGGTLQQLFYSITVGQVESVVQLNLSASRPKDDQFILSTEKLLLSHSGFYLCAWSLPKSSYEQYFGPGTRLTVL.

This clone has more than one count but fewer than ten. The gene names here belong to mouse. The read is 4 residues too short to cover the CDR3 end, so that end is filled in from the germline J gene. This CDR3 is also generated by other DNA sequences in the sample. The chain combines TRBV31 with TRBJ1-2; no definite D call. Per the germline V gene, CDR1 is GKSSPN and CDR2 is SITVG. The CDR3 has 13 residues. The sequenced part of the CDR3 DNA is TGTGCCTGGAGTCTGAGGGTAGGGTCC. Amino acid sequence: CAWSLRVGS. The whole CDR3 sequence reads CAWSLRVGSDYTF. The variable domain in full, completed from reference TRBV31 and TRBJ1-2, reads AQTIHQWPVAEIKAVGSPLSLGCTIKGKSSPNLYWYWQATGGTLQQLFYSITVGQVESVVQLNLSASRPKDDQFILSTEKLLLSHSGFYLCAWSLRVGSDYTFGSGTRLLVI.

Concerning this clone: Gene names denote mouse genes. The read ends 4 residues early relative to the CDR3; the germline J gene fills the gap. Different DNA sequences within this sample yield the same CDR3. This rearrangement joins TRBV1 to TRBJ2-1; tentatively, D is TRBD2 (6 bases). This CDR3 has 14 residues. Germline values: CDR1 NSQYPW, CDR2 LRSPGD (reference sequence). V dropped 1 base and J dropped 3 bases, with 7 bases sitting between them. The CDR3 DNA, read in part, is TGCACCTGCAGTGCAGTTGGGGGCTATGCT. Its protein product is CTCSAVGGYA. The full-length CDR3 reads as CTCSAVGGYAEQFF. Full variable domain (outside the CDR3, taken from reference TRBV1 and TRBJ2-1): VTLLEQNPRWRLVPRGQAVNLRCILKNSQYPWMSWYQQDLQKQLQWLFTLRSPGDKEVKSLPGADYLATRVTDTELRLQVANMSQGRTLYCTCSAVGGYAEQFFGPGTRLTVL.